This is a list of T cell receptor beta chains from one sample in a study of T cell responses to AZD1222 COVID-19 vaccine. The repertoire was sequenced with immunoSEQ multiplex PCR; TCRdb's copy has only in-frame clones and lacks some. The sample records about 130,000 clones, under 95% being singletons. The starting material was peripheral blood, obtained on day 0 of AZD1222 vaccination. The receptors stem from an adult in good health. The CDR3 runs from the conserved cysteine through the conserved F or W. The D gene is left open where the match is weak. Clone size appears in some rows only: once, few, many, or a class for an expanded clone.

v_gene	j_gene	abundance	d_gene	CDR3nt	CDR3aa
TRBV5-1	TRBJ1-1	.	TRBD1	TGCGCCAGCAGCTTGGGTCTCTGGGACAGGGCGAGGAGCACTGAAGCTTTCTTT	CASSLGLWDRARSTEAFF
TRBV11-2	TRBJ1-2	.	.	TGTGCCAGCAGCCCCCTCCGGGGTACGGGTGGCTACACCTTC	CASSPLRGTGGYTF
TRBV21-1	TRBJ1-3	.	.	TGTGCCTTACCCCGGGACACCAACGCGATATCTGGAAACACCATATATTTT	CALPRDTNAISGNTIYF
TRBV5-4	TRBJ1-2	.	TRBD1	TGTGCCAGCAGCTTGGTGACAGGGGCGAACTATGGCTACACCTTC	CASSLVTGANYGYTF
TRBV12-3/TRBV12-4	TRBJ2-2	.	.	TGTGCCAGCAACCCCCCAGTCATCGGGGAGCTGTTTTTT	CASNPPVIGELFF
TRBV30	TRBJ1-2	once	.	TGTGCCTGGAGACAGGGTGGCTATGGCTACACCTTC	CAWRQGGYGYTF
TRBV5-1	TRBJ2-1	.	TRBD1	TGCGCCAGCAGCTTGGAGGGACAGGGTAATGAGCAGTTCTTC	CASSLEGQGNEQFF
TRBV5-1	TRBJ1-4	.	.	TGCGCCAGCAGCTCCTCGACGGGAACTAATGAAAAACTGTTTTTT	CASSSSTGTNEKLFF
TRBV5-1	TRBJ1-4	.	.	TGCGCCAGCAGCACCACAGGGTCCACTAATGAAAAACTGTTTTTT	CASSTTGSTNEKLFF
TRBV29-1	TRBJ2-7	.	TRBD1	TGCAGCGTTGAATGGGACAGGACCTACGAGCAGTACTTC	CSVEWDRTYEQYF
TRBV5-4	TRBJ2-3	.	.	TGTGCCAGCAGCTTACCCGGGCCAAGCACAGATACGCAGTATTTT	CASSLPGPSTDTQYF
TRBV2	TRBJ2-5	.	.	TGTGCCAGCAGTGGACGGTGGGAGACCCAGTACTTC	CASSGRWETQYF
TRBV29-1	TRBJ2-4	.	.	TGCAGCGTTACCTCGGACGGACGACGAGGGGACATTCAGTACTTC	CSVTSDGRRGDIQYF
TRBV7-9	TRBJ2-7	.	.	TGTGCCAGCAGCCCACCGGACGGATACGAGCAGTACTTC	CASSPPDGYEQYF
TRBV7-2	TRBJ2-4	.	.	TGTGCCAGCAGCTTGTCCCCCGGACACATTCAGTACTTC	CASSLSPGHIQYF
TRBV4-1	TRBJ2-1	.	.	TGCGCCAGCAGCCAAGATTCGGCCCGACAGTACAAGTACAATGAGCAGTTCTTC	CASSQDSARQYKYNEQFF
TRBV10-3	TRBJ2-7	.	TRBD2	TGTGCCATCAGTATGGGACTAGCGGACGAGCAGTACTTC	CAISMGLADEQYF
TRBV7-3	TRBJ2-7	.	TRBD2	TGTGCCAGCAGCTTAACCCCAGCGGGGGGGGGCGAGCAGTACTTC	CASSLTPAGGGEQYF
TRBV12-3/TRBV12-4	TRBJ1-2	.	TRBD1	TGTGCCAGCACCGGACAGGGGGACTATGGCTACACCTTC	CASTGQGDYGYTF
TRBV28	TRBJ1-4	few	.	TGTGCCAGCAGTCGGAGGGATTTTGCTAATGAAAAACTGTTTTTT	CASSRRDFANEKLFF
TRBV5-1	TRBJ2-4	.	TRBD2	TGCGCCAGCAGCCTGGGGACTACCAAAAACATTCAGTACTTC	CASSLGTTKNIQYF
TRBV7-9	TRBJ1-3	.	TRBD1	TGTGCCAGCAGCTCGACAGGGGGCAATGGAAACACCATATATTTT	CASSSTGGNGNTIYF
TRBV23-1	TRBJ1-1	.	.	TGCGCCAGCAACTCGGTGAACACTGAAGCTTTCTTT	CASNSVNTEAFF
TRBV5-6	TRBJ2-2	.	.	TGTGCCAGCAGCAGCTCCGACACGGACAACACCGGGGAGCTGTTTTTT	CASSSSDTDNTGELFF
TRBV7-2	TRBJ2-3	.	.	TGTGCCAGCAGCTCAGTGGCGGGGCGCACAGATACGCAGTATTTT	CASSSVAGRTDTQYF
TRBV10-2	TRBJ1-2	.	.	TGCGCCAGCAGTGACGTCTATGGCTACACCTTC	CASSDVYGYTF
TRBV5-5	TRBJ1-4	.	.	TGTGCCAGCAGCCGGGGGGCCCTTAATGAAAAACTGTTTTTT	CASSRGALNEKLFF